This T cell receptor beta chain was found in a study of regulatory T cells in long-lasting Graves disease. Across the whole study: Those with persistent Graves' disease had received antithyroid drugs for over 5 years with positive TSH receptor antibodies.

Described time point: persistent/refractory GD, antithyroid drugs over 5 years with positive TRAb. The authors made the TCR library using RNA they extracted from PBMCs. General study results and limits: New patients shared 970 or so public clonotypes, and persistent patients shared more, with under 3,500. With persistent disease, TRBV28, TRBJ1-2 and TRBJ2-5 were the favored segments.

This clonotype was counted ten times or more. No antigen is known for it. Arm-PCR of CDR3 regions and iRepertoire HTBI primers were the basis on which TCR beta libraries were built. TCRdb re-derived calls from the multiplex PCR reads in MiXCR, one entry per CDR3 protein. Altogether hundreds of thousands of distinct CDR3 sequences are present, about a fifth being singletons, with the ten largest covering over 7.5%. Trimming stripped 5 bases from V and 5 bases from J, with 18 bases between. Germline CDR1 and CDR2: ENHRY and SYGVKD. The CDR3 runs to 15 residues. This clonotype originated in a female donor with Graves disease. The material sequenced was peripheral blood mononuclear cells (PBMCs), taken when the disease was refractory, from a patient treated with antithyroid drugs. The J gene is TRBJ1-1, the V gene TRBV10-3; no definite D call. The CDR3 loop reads CAISPSASQVTEAFF. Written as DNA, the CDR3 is TGTGCCATCAGTCCTTCGGCCTCACAAGTAACTGAAGCTTTCTTT.